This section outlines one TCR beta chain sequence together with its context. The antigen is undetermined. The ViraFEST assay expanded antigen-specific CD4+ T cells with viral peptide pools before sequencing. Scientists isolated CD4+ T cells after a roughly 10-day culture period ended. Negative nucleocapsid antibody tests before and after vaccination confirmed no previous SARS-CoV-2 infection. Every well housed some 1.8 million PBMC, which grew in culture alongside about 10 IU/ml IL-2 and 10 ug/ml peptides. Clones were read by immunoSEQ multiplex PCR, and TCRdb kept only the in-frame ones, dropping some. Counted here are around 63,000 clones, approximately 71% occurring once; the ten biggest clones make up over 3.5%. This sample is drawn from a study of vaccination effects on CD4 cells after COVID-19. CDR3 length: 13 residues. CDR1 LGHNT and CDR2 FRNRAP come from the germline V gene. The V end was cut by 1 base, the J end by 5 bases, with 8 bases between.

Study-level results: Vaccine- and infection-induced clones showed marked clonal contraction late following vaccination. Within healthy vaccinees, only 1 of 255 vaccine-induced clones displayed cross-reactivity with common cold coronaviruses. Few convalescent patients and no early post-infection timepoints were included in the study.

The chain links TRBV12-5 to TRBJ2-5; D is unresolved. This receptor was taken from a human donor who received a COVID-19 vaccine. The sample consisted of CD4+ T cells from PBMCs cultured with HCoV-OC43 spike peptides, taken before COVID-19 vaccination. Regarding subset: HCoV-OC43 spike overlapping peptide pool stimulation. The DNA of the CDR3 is TGTGCTAGTGGTTTGGACTGGACCGAGACCCAGTACTTC. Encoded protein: CASGLDWTETQYF.